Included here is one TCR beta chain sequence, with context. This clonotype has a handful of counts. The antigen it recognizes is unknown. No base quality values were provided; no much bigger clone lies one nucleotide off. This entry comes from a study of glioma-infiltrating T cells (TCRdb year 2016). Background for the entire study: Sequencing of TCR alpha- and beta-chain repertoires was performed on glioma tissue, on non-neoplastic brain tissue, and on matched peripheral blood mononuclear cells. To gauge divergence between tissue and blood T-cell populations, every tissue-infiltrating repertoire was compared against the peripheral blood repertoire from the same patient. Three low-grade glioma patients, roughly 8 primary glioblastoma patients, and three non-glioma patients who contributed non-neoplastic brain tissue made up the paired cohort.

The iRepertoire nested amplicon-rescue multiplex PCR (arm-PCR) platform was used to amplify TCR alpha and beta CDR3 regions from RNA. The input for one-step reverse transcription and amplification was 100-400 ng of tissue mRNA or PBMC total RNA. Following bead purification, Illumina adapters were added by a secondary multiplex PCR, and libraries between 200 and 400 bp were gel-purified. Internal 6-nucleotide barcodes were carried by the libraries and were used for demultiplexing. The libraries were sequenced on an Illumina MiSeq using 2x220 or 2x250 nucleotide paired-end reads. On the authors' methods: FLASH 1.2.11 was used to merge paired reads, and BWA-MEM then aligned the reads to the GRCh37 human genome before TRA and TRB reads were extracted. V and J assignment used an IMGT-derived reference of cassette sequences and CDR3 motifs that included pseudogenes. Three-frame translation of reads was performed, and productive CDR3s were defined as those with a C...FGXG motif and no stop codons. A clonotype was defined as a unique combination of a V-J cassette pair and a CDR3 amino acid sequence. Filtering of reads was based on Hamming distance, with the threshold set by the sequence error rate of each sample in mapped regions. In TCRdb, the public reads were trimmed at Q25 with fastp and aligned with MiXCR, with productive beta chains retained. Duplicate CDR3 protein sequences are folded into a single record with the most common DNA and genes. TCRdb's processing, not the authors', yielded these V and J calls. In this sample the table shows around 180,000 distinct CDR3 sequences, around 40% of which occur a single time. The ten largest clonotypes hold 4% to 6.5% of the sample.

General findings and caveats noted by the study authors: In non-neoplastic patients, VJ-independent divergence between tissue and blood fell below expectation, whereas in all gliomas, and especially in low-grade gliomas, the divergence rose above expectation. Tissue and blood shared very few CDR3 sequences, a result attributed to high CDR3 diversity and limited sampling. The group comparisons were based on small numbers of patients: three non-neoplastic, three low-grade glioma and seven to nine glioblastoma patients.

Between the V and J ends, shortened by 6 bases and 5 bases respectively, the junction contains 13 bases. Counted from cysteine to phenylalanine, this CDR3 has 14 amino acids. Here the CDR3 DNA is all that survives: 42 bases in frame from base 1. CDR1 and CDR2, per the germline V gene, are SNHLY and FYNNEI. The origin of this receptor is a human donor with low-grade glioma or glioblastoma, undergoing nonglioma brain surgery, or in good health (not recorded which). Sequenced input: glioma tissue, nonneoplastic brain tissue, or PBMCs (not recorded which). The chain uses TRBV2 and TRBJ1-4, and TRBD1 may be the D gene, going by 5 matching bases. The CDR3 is CASRPRETNEKLFF. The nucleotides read TGTGCCAGCAGACCCAGGGAGACCAATGAAAAACTGTTTTTT.